Below are 11 T cell receptor beta chains sequenced from a single sample in a study of PD-L1 blockade in urothelial cancer. Only in-frame clones appear in the TCRdb table, and some are missing; sequencing was by immunoSEQ multiplex PCR. The sample shows around 45,000 clones, about 80% of them seen only once. Time point in this sample: peripheral blood 6 weeks after treatment start. Sequencing used PBMCs, obtained around atezolizumab (anti-PD-L1) treatment. These receptor sequences come from a man aged 60-69 years with urothelial cancer.

The chain carries TRBV2 and TRBJ1-4; D is unclear. Trimming left V 2 bases short and J 5 bases short, with 12 bases between. From germline, CDR1 is SNHLY and CDR2 FYNNEI. The CDR3 spans 15 residues. The CDR3 DNA follows: TGTGCCAGCAGTGAAAGTATCGGAGGAAATGAAAAACTGTTTTTT. This translates into CASSESIGGNEKLFF.

Concerning this clone: Other DNA sequences in the same sample also yield this CDR3. The gene calls are TRBV6-6 and TRBJ1-3; D ambiguous. The CDR3 contains 13 residues. V lost 5 bases and J lost 0, with 5 bases in between. Germline V gene lookup returns CDR1 MNHNY and CDR2 SVGAGI (reference sequence). In DNA, the CDR3 is TGTGCCAGCAGTCAAATCTCTGGAAACACCATATATTTT. Translated: CASSQISGNTIYF.

This clone was seen a handful of times. The V and J genes are TRBV7-9 and TRBJ2-5; tentatively, D is TRBD2 (6 bases). CDR1 is SEHNR and CDR2 is FQNEAQ in the germline V gene (reference sequence). V shed 8 bases and J shed 5 bases, with 12 bases lying between them. There are 12 residues in the CDR3. The CDR3 is CASEGLAETQYF. The CDR3 DNA sequence: TGTGCCAGCGAGGGGCTAGCGGAGACCCAGTACTTC.

This chain joins TRBV28 and TRBJ2-7; possible D gene TRBD1, 5 bases. Germline values: CDR1 MDHEN, CDR2 SYDVKM. The CDR3 is 13 amino acids. V gave up 10 bases and J gave up 1 base, with 14 bases separating them. CDR3 amino acids: CAIQGSSSYEQYF. The CDR3 DNA reads as TGTGCCATCCAGGGTAGTAGTTCCTACGAGCAGTACTTC.

CDR3 region: CAWSRGGPADTQYF. The CDR3 DNA reads TGTGCCTGGAGTAGGGGGGGGCCGGCAGATACGCAGTATTTT. The chain has TRBV30 and TRBJ2-3; possibly TRBD2 for D (7 bases). CDR1 is GTSNPN, CDR2 SVGIG, per germline (reference sequence). This CDR3 contains 14 residues. V was trimmed by 2 bases and J by 4 bases, leaving 13 bases between them.

J is TRBJ1-3 and V is TRBV6-1; TRBD1 matches at 9 bases. Germline CDR1 MNHNS, CDR2 SASEGT. V trimming: 6 bases; J trimming: 4 bases; junction bases outside the gene matches: 1. The CDR3 length is 13 residues. CDR3 sequence (DNA): TGTGCCAGCAGGACAGGGGGGGGAAACACCATATATTTT. It specifies CASRTGGGNTIYF.

The V call is TRBV29-1, the J call TRBJ1-5; 9 positions agree with TRBD1. The CDR3 length is 13 residues. Germline V CDR1 and CDR2: SQVTM, ANQGSEA. Unmatched junction bases numbered 6, after V lost 5 bases and J lost 7 bases. CDR3 sequence: CSVRGTGNQPQHF. The CDR3 DNA sequence: TGCAGCGTTCGCGGGACAGGGAACCAGCCCCAGCATTTT.

This chain links TRBV2 with TRBJ2-5; TRBD2 matches 15 bases. Germline V gene lookup returns CDR1 SNHLY and CDR2 FYNNEI. The ends lost 7 bases at V and 2 bases at J; junction bases unmatched: 5. There are 16 residues in the CDR3. This CDR3 reads CASKPGLAGGQETQYF. CDR3 nucleotides: TGTGCCAGCAAACCGGGACTAGCGGGGGGTCAAGAGACCCAGTACTTC. Combining the CDR3 with reference TRBV2 and TRBJ2-5 gives the whole variable domain EPEVTQTPSHQVTQMGQEVILRCVPISNHLYFYWYRQILGQKVEFLVSFYNNEISEKSEIFDDQFSVERPDGSNFTLKIRSTKLEDSAMYFCASKPGLAGGQETQYFGPGTRLLVL.

This clone was found once. This chain links TRBV6-6 with TRBJ2-1, with D hard to call. V lost 6 bases and J 9 bases, leaving 12 bases between the germline ends. The CDR3 loop spans 12 amino acids. Per the germline V gene, CDR1 is MNHNY and CDR2 is SVGAGI (reference sequence). CDR3 DNA sequence: TGTGCCAGCAGCCTCCACCCCGGTGAGCAGTTCTTC. This sequence encodes CASSLHPGEQFF.

This rearrangement joins TRBV28 to TRBJ1-5; TRBD1 aligns across 10 bases. CDR3 length: 16 residues. Germline CDR1 reads MDHEN; CDR2 reads SYDVKM. J lost 6 bases, V lost 8 bases, and 13 bases had no gene match. The CDR3 sequence is CASHFNRQGASQPQHF. In nucleotides, the CDR3 is TGTGCCAGCCATTTCAATAGACAGGGGGCGAGTCAGCCCCAGCATTTT.

This sequence joins TRBV6-1 and TRBJ2-1; TRBD2 is a possible D gene (5 bases). The length of the CDR3 is 14 residues. Germline CDR1 and CDR2: MNHNS and SASEGT. V was shortened by 10 bases and J by 0 bases, with 13 bases between the two germline ends. DNA for the CDR3: TGTGCCATCTCCACTAGGGTCTCCTACAATGAGCAGTTCTTC. Protein: CAISTRVSYNEQFF.